These 13 T cell receptor beta chains were all obtained from the same sample, sequenced in a study of shared clonotypes between healthy human individuals. Cells designated naive CD8 were CD45RO-negative and were positively selected for CCR7, with terminally differentiated effector memory CD45RA+ cells excluded. Assay used: immunoSEQ multiplex PCR; TCRdb lists only in-frame clones, some missing. The sample has around 1.9 million clones; around 93% are singletons. The sample consisted of naive CD8+ T cells from PBMCs. The receptors were sampled from a man aged 18 to 30 in good health. Some clones in this sample may be carry-over from other donors' samples.

J is TRBJ2-3 and V is TRBV15, with a possible D match to TRBD2 (5 bases). Germline lookup yields CDR1 LNHNV and CDR2 YYDKDF (reference sequence). Trimming cost V 3 bases and J 2 bases, with 9 bases left between them. The CDR3 has 14 amino acids. CDR3 in DNA: TGTGCCACCAGCAGGATCCGGGACACAGATACGCAGTATTTT. This translates into CATSRIRDTDTQYF.

The chain has TRBV5-6 and TRBJ1-2; D perhaps matches TRBD1 (6 bases). The CDR3 totals 16 residues. V was trimmed by 1 base and J by 0 bases, leaving 13 bases between them. Germline-derived CDR1 and CDR2 are SGHDT and YYEEEE. The CDR3 nucleotides read TGTGCCAGCAGCTTGATCAGGGGAGCCCCTAACTATGGCTACACCTTC. It is translated as CASSLIRGAPNYGYTF. Based on the CDR3 plus reference TRBV5-6 and TRBJ1-2, the full variable domain is DAGVTQSPTHLIKTRGQQVTLRCSPKSGHDTVSWYQQALGQGPQFIFQYYEEEERQRGNFPDRFSGHQFPNYSSELNVNALLLGDSALYLCASSLIRGAPNYGYTFGSGTRLTVV.

The chain combines TRBV2 with TRBJ2-7; no firm D call. Germline-derived CDR1 and CDR2 are SNHLY and FYNNEI. The CDR3 contains 14 residues. V shed 0 bases and J shed 2 bases, with 8 bases lying between them. The CDR3 loop reads CASSEASLTYEQYF. The CDR3 DNA is TGTGCCAGCAGTGAAGCCTCTCTCACCTACGAGCAGTACTTC.

The chain employs TRBV9 and TRBJ2-7; possibly TRBD1 or TRBD2 for D (6 bases each). Germline-derived CDR1 and CDR2 are SGDLS and YYNGEE. The CDR3 length is 13 residues. The ends were cut back, 0 bases at V and 5 bases at J, with 9 bases in the middle. The CDR3 reads CASSVDGGNEQYF. For the CDR3, the DNA is TGTGCCAGCAGCGTAGACGGGGGCAACGAGCAGTACTTC.

The genes are TRBV19 and TRBJ2-2; D unclear. V lost 3 bases and J 4 bases, leaving 12 bases between the germline ends. Germline CDR1 and CDR2: LNHDA and SQIVND (reference sequence). The CDR3 covers 15 residues. The CDR3 DNA reads as TGTGCCAGTAGTATCGGTACAGCCGGCACCGGGGAGCTGTTTTTT. The encoded protein is CASSIGTAGTGELFF. Complete variable domain (other parts from reference TRBV19 and TRBJ2-2): DGGITQSPKYLFRKEGQNVTLSCEQNLNHDAMYWYRQDPGQGLRLIYYSQIVNDFQKGDIAEGYSVSREKKESFPLTVTSAQKNPTAFYLCASSIGTAGTGELFFGEGSRLTVL.

CDR3 sequence (DNA): TGTGCCTGGAGTGCTTCGAGACTAGCGCATGAGCAGTTCTTC. Translating gives CAWSASRLAHEQFF. This rearrangement joins TRBV30 to TRBJ2-1, with TRBD2 identical over 8 bases. The CDR3 length is 14 residues. Germline V gives CDR1 GTSNPN, CDR2 SVGIG (reference sequence). Germline trimming cut 1 base from V and 8 bases from J; bases unmatched to any gene: 7.

This clone was picked up one time. The chain uses TRBV9 and TRBJ2-7, with TRBD2 matching 11 bases. J gave up 2 bases and V 0 bases, and 4 bases lay outside the gene matches. The germline V gene has CDR1 SGDLS and CDR2 YYNGEE. The CDR3 spans 16 residues. The CDR3 loop reads CASSVGGLAETYEQYF. The CDR3 DNA sequence: TGTGCCAGCAGCGTAGGGGGACTAGCGGAAACCTACGAGCAGTACTTC.

The J gene is TRBJ1-1, the V gene TRBV4-1; possible D gene TRBD1, 6 bases. This CDR3 spans 16 amino acids. V was cut by 2 bases and J by 1 base, with 14 bases left in between. Germline V CDR1 and CDR2: MGHRA, YSYEKL. CDR3 in DNA: TGCGCCAGCAGCCAATTACAGGGAAACACGAACACTGAAGCTTTCTTT. It specifies CASSQLQGNTNTEAFF.

The rearrangement uses TRBV6-1 and TRBJ1-1; D is ambiguous. Per germline, CDR1 MNHNS and CDR2 SASEGT. This CDR3 spans 10 amino acids. The V and J ends lost 8 bases and 5 bases respectively, with 6 bases between them. The CDR3 DNA reads as TGTGCCAGCCTTAGGACTGAAGCTTTCTTT. This translates into CASLRTEAFF.

The chain employs TRBV27 and TRBJ2-1; tentative D call: TRBD2 (5 bases). The V end was cut by 6 bases, the J end by 5 bases, with 17 bases between. The CDR3 runs to 15 residues. The germline CDR1 and CDR2 sequences are MNHEY and SMNVEV (reference sequence). In DNA, the CDR3 is TGTGCCAGCAGCTCTAGCCCGACGAAAGACAATGAGCAGTTCTTC. It translates to CASSSSPTKDNEQFF.

The chain recombines TRBV15 with TRBJ2-4, with D possibly being TRBD1 (5 bases). The CDR3 runs to 15 residues. In germline, CDR1 is LNHNV, CDR2 YYDKDF (reference sequence). Trimming left V 0 bases short and J 5 bases short, with 11 bases between. CDR3 loop: CATSRDAGIENIQYF. The CDR3 region has the DNA TGTGCCACCAGCAGAGATGCAGGGATCGAAAACATTCAGTACTTC.

The chain is built from TRBV27 and TRBJ2-7, with 8 bases matching TRBD1. The J segment lost 8 bases and the V segment lost 5 bases, leaving 14 bases of the junction unmatched. There are 15 residues in the CDR3. The V gene's germline CDR1 is MNHEY and CDR2 SMNVEV (reference sequence). The chain's CDR3 is CASSPIRDRSPQQYF. The CDR3 region has the DNA TGTGCCAGCAGTCCAATCCGGGACAGGTCCCCCCAGCAGTACTTC.

The V and J genes are TRBV27 and TRBJ2-3, with unresolved D. Trimming pared 6 bases from V and 0 bases from J, leaving 13 bases between. Germline V CDR1 and CDR2: MNHEY, SMNVEV (reference sequence). This CDR3 is built from 15 residues. CDR3 coding DNA: TGTGCCAGCAGCCCGTACACGGACAGCACAGATACGCAGTATTTT. Translation gives CASSPYTDSTDTQYF.